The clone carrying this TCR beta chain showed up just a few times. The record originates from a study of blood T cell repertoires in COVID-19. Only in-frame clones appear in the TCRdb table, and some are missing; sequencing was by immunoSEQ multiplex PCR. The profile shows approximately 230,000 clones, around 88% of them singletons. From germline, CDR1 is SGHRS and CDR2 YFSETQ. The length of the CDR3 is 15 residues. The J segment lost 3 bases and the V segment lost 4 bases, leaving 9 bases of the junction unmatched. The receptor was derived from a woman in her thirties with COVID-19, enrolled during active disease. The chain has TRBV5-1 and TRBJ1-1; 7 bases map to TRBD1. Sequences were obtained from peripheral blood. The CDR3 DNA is TGCGCCAGCAGCGTAACAGGGGCCGGGTACACTGAAGCTTTCTTT. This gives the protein CASSVTGAGYTEAFF. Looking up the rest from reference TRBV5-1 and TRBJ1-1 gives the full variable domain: KAGVTQTPRYLIKTRGQQVTLSCSPISGHRSVSWYQQTPGQGLQFLFEYFSETQRNKGNFPGRFSGRQFSNSRSEMNVSTLELGDSALYLCASSVTGAGYTEAFFGQGTRLTVV.